This entry concerns a single T cell receptor (beta chain). Antigen specificity is unknown. The data were obtained in a study of OX40 agonist ivuxolimab in advanced cancers. Study-level background: Patients received intravenous ivuxolimab every 2 weeks at 0.01 to 10 mg/kg.

Profiling relied on immunoSEQ multiplex PCR, and the TCRdb table lists in-frame clones only, not all of them. Of 70,000 to 90,000 clones in the sample, approximately 88% were seen once. Study-wide points: There was clonal expansion of CD4+ and CD8+ blood T cells by week 6 at 0.1 to 3.0 mg/kg.

The TCR comes from an adult with an advanced solid tumor such as melanoma, head and neck, liver or kidney cancer. Sequencing was performed on CD4+ or CD8+ T cells sorted from blood, taken in a trial of the OX40 agonist ivuxolimab.

CDR3 region: CASSPRESTDTQYF. The CDR3 DNA reads as TGTGCCAGCAGCCCGAGGGAGAGCACAGATACGCAGTATTTT. The chain recombines TRBV13 with TRBJ2-3, with D maybe TRBD2 (5 bases). The CDR3 has 14 amino acids. CDR1 is PRHDT and CDR2 is FYEKMQ in the germline V gene (reference sequence). Deletions cut 5 bases from V and 0 bases from J, with 9 bases between.